The rows below give T cell receptor beta chains drawn from one sample of a study of T cell responses to AZD1222 COVID-19 vaccine. Profiling relied on immunoSEQ multiplex PCR, and the TCRdb table lists in-frame clones only, not all of them. The profile covers 50,000 to 65,000 clones, with 75% to 95% appearing a single time and about 5.7% taken by the ten largest. This specimen consisted of peripheral blood, obtained 28 days after the second dose of the MenACWY control vaccine. All receptors come from an adult who received the MenACWY meningococcal vaccine as a control. Each CDR3 is given with its conserved first and last residue. D genes are given only for firm matches. The size entry is marked missing in some rows and otherwise reads once, few, many or a size class.

j_gene,v_gene,abundance,d_gene,CDR3aa,CDR3nt
TRBJ1-5,TRBV10-3,-,-,CAISESEGNPQHF,TGTGCCATCAGTGAGTCAGAGGGGAACCCCCAGCATTTT
TRBJ2-3,TRBV28,-,TRBD2,CASSLWGTGTSGFDTQYF,TGTGCCAGCAGTTTATGGGGGACTGGGACTAGCGGGTTCGATACGCAGTATTTT
TRBJ2-7,TRBV6-6,-,-,CASSYGRIEQYF,TGTGCCAGCAGTTACGGCAGGATCGAGCAGTACTTC
TRBJ2-1,TRBV5-6,-,TRBD1,CASSPGTGTYNEQFF,TGTGCCAGCAGCCCGGGGACAGGGACCTACAATGAGCAGTTCTTC
TRBJ2-2,TRBV5-1,-,-,CASSLSLATTGELFF,TGCGCCAGCAGCTTGTCGCTAGCGACCACCGGGGAGCTGTTTTTT
TRBJ2-1,TRBV6-6,few,-,CASTLVGEQFF,TGTGCCAGCACCTTGGTAGGTGAGCAGTTCTTC
TRBJ2-1,TRBV27,-,TRBD2,CASSLVPGLALNEQFF,TGTGCCAGCAGTTTAGTACCGGGACTAGCCCTTAATGAGCAGTTCTTC
TRBJ1-6,TRBV19,-,-,CATGNQGSPLHF,TGTGCCACGGGCAACCAAGGCTCACCCCTCCACTTT
TRBJ1-2,TRBV7-9,-,TRBD1,CAGNRGAGYTF,TGTGCCGGCAACAGGGGTGCTGGCTACACCTTC
TRBJ1-2,TRBV10-3,few,-,CAISQTTQDPYGYTF,TGTGCCATCAGTCAAACCACACAGGACCCTTATGGCTACACCTTC
TRBJ2-1,TRBV7-9,few,TRBD2,CASSLGTSGSNEQFF,TGTGCCAGCAGCTTAGGGACTAGCGGGAGCAATGAGCAGTTCTTC
TRBJ1-6,TRBV14,-,TRBD1,CATRGYNSPLHF,TGTGCCACCAGGGGGTATAATTCACCCCTCCACTTT
TRBJ2-7,TRBV27,-,-,CASSPTQYPYEQYF,TGTGCCAGCAGCCCCACCCAGTATCCTTACGAGCAGTACTTC
TRBJ2-5,TRBV14,-,TRBD2,CASSPALAGEQNF,TGTGCCAGCTCCCCCGCGCTAGCGGGGGAGCAGAACTTC
TRBJ2-1,TRBV12-5,-,TRBD2,CASGSRTSGDNEQFF,TGTGCTAGTGGTTCCCGAACTAGCGGGGACAATGAGCAGTTCTTC
TRBJ1-3,TRBV19,once,TRBD1,CASSPWGQAASGNTIYF,TGTGCCAGCTCTCCATGGGGACAGGCGGCATCTGGAAACACCATATATTTT
TRBJ2-7,TRBV7-9,once,-,CASSFREAGYEQYF,TGTGCCAGCAGCTTTCGAGAGGCGGGGTACGAGCAGTACTTC
TRBJ1-4,TRBV30,-,-,CACPLGGGSAEKLFF,TGTGCCTGCCCCCTCGGGGGGGGATCGGCTGAAAAACTGTTTTTT
TRBJ1-5,TRBV3-1/TRBV3-2,-,-,CASSLGQRNQPQHF,TGTGCCAGCAGCTTAGGGCAGCGAAATCAGCCCCAGCATTTT
TRBJ1-5,TRBV19,-,-,CASTLGGASNQPQHF,TGTGCCAGTACACTAGGCGGGGCTAGCAATCAGCCCCAGCATTTT
TRBJ1-2,TRBV2,-,-,CASSATGSYGYTF,TGTGCCAGCAGTGCTACAGGGAGCTATGGCTACACCTTC
TRBJ2-3,TRBV6-2/TRBV6-3,-,-,CASSYSGWGEHLTDTQYF,TGTGCCAGCAGTTACTCGGGTTGGGGCGAACACCTCACAGATACGCAGTATTTT
TRBJ2-3,TRBV7-2,-,-,CASSPRVSSTDTQYF,TGTGCCAGCAGCCCTCGGGTCTCTAGCACAGATACGCAGTATTTT
TRBJ1-2,TRBV19,-,TRBD1,CASLLRRDQTGMNYGYTF,TGTGCCAGCCTCCTCCGTAGGGACCAGACAGGGATGAACTATGGCTACACCTTC
TRBJ2-7,TRBV18,few,-,CASSPAPGGWQYF,TGTGCCAGCTCACCCGCACCTGGGGGGTGGCAGTACTTC
TRBJ2-1,TRBV11-1,-,-,CASSLEHYNEQFF,TGTGCCAGCAGCTTAGAGCATTACAATGAGCAGTTCTTC
TRBJ2-1,TRBV4-1,-,TRBD1,CASSLSTGGGNEQFF,TGCGCCAGCAGCCTCTCGACAGGGGGCGGCAATGAGCAGTTCTTC
TRBJ1-1,TRBV9,-,-,CAGSVEGGKAFF,TGTGCCGGCAGCGTAGAGGGGGGCAAAGCTTTCTTT
TRBJ1-4,TRBV9,-,TRBD1,CASQGGTNEKLFF,TGTGCCAGCCAGGGGGGGACTAATGAAAAACTGTTTTTT
TRBJ2-2,TRBV7-2,-,-,CASSLRGSGTGELFF,TGTGCCAGCAGCTTACGAGGGAGTGGCACCGGGGAGCTGTTTTTT
TRBJ1-1,TRBV30,-,TRBD1,CAWSVPGQGKAFF,TGTGCCTGGAGTGTACCGGGACAGGGAAAAGCTTTCTTT
TRBJ2-1,TRBV19,-,-,CASKGSGEQFF,TGTGCCAGTAAGGGGTCTGGTGAGCAGTTCTTC
TRBJ1-5,TRBV10-3,-,TRBD1,CASKGQGAVQPQHF,TGTGCCAGCAAAGGGCAGGGGGCGGTTCAGCCCCAGCATTTT
TRBJ2-7,TRBV3-1/TRBV3-2,-,-,CASSQEGPYEQYF,TGTGCCAGCAGCCAAGAGGGACCCTACGAGCAGTACTTC
TRBJ2-2,TRBV12-5,-,-,CASGLVLGRTGGELFF,TGTGCTAGTGGTTTGGTACTCGGCAGGACGGGCGGGGAGCTGTTTTTT
TRBJ2-3,TRBV2,-,TRBD2,CAVGGGTDTQYF,TGTGCAGTGGGAGGGGGCACAGATACGCAGTATTTT
TRBJ1-5,TRBV19,-,TRBD1,CASSILDRQGRKHF,TGTGCCAGTAGTATTCTGGATAGACAGGGGAGAAAGCATTTT
TRBJ1-1,TRBV2,-,-,CASSAMTAEAFF,TGTGCCAGCAGTGCGATGACAGCAGAAGCTTTCTTT
TRBJ2-7,TRBV18,-,TRBD1,CASSLQTGLRDEQYF,TGTGCCAGCTCACTTCAGACAGGGTTGAGGGACGAGCAGTACTTC
TRBJ1-1,TRBV7-9,-,-,CASSDVGTEAFF,TGTGCCAGCAGCGACGTCGGCACTGAAGCTTTCTTT
TRBJ1-4,TRBV18,-,TRBD1,CASSPGQGGWNEKLFF,TGTGCCAGCTCACCGGGACAGGGGGGATGGAATGAAAAACTGTTTTTT
TRBJ2-3,TRBV6-5,-,-,CASSHQGWSLDTQYF,TGTGCCAGCAGCCACCAAGGGTGGTCGCTTGATACGCAGTATTTT
TRBJ1-2,TRBV6-4,-,-,CASSVINYGYTF,TGTGCCAGCAGTGTAATTAACTATGGCTACACCTTC